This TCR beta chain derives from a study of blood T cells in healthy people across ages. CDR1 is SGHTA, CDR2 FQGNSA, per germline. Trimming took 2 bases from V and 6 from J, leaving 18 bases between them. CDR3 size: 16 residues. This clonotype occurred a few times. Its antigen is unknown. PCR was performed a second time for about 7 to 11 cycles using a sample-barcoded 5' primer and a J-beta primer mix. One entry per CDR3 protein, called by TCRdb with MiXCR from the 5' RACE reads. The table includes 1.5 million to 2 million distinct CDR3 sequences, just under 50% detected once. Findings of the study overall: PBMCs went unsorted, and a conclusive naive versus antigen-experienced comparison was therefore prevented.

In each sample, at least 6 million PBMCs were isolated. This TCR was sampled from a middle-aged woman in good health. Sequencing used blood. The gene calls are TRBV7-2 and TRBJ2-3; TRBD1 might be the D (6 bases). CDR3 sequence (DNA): TGTGCCAGCAGCTTAAGGACAGCGGATAACACGGATACGCAGTATTTT. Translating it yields CASSLRTADNTDTQYF. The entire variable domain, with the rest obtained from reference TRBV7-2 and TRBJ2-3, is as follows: GAGVSQSPSNKVTEKGKDVELRCDPISGHTALYWYRQSLGQGLEFLIYFQGNSAPDKSGLPSDRFSAERTGGSVSTLTIQRTQQEDSAVYLCASSLRTADNTDTQYFGPGTRLTVL.